This T cell receptor (beta chain) emerged from a study of blood T cell repertoires in COVID-19. Across the whole study: Acute-phase and convalescent COVID-19 samples originated in the United States, Italy and Spain.

This clone was picked up one time. Sequencing was performed with immunoSEQ multiplex PCR; in TCRdb, only in-frame clones are kept and a portion is missing. The table includes 200,000 or so clones, around nine tenths detected once. The germline CDR1 and CDR2 sequences are MNHNY and SVGAGI (reference sequence). After removal of 2 bases from V and 1 base from J, the junction contained 4 bases not matched to a gene. The CDR3 spans 15 residues. The V call is TRBV6-6, the J call TRBJ2-7; 8 nucleotides line up with TRBD1. The sequence was collected from a woman in her sixties with acute or convalescent COVID-19. The sequenced material came from peripheral blood. The CDR3 region is CASSYARQGSYEQYF. As DNA, the CDR3 is TGTGCCAGCAGTTACGCTCGACAGGGGTCCTACGAGCAGTACTTC.